One sample yielded the 26 T cell receptor beta chains listed below, sequenced in a study of blood T cells in healthy people across ages. For the second PCR, which ran for about 7 to 11 cycles, a sample-barcoded 5' primer and a J-beta primer mix were used. MiXCR was run by TCRdb on the 5' RACE reads, yielding one entry per CDR3 protein. Here the sample spans 590,000 or so distinct CDR3 sequences, about 30% being singletons. The sequencing sample was made of blood. The receptors were gathered from an elderly woman in good health.

This clonotype was detected only a few times. The chain uses TRBV6-2 or TRBV6-3 and TRBJ2-1; 10 bases align to TRBD1. Losses at the gene ends were 6 bases for V and 2 bases for J; bases not matched to a gene: 10. This CDR3 region has 17 residues. CDR1 is MNHEY, CDR2 SVGEGT, per germline. CDR3 sequence: CASSHAGQGVTYNEQFF. The CDR3 bases are TGTGCCAGCAGCCACGCAGGACAGGGGGTCACCTACAATGAGCAGTTCTTC.

This clonotype was counted only a few times. The genes are TRBV9 and TRBJ1-1, with a tentative D call TRBD1 (5 bases). This CDR3 has 16 amino acids. Germline V gene data show CDR1 as SGDLS and CDR2 as YYNGEE. Trimming took 0 bases from V and 4 from J, leaving 16 bases between them. The CDR3 coding sequence is TGTGCCAGCAGCGTAGGTAGGAGGGGTCTAGGCACTGAAGCTTTCTTT. Its protein is CASSVGRRGLGTEAFF.

About this clonotype: A much larger clone differs from this one at a single base, so this may be a read error. The CDR3 nucleotides are TGTGCCTGCAGCTTGGCCGCCCAGGGGGTATATGGCTACACCTTC. This gives the protein CACSLAAQGVYGYTF. The V and J genes are TRBV5-6 and TRBJ1-2; 7 bases match TRBD1. Germline loops: CDR1 SGHDT, CDR2 YYEEEE. CDR3 length: 15 residues.

This chain connects TRBV5-6 to TRBJ1-1; a possible D gene is TRBD1 (5 bases). Germline CDR1 is SGHDT and CDR2 is YYEEEE. CDR3 length: 13 residues. The V gene lost 7 bases and the J gene lost 7 bases, with 17 bases spanning the gap. The CDR3 sequence is CASLTRGGFEAFF. The CDR3 DNA reads as TGTGCCAGCTTAACCCGTGGGGGATTTGAAGCTTTCTTT.

This chain connects TRBV7-8 to TRBJ2-7, with 10 positions matching TRBD1. The trim removed 4 bases at V and 4 bases at J, leaving 7 bases unmatched. CDR3 size: 15 residues. Germline V gene lookup returns CDR1 SGHVS and CDR2 FQNEAQ. The CDR3 loop reads CASSYKTGGLYEQYF. The CDR3 DNA sequence: TGTGCCAGCAGCTACAAGACAGGGGGCTTATACGAGCAGTACTTC.

This clonotype was observed at least ten times. The V gene is TRBV10-3, the J gene TRBJ1-2; the D gene is possibly TRBD1 (5 bases). Germline V lookup: CDR1 ENHRY, CDR2 SYGVKD. This CDR3 spans 13 amino acids. V was trimmed by 6 bases and J by 3 bases, leaving 11 bases between them. DNA of the CDR3: TGTGCCATCAGGGGACCGGGAGACTATGGCTACACCTTC. Residues: CAIRGPGDYGYTF.

The chain links TRBV7-6 to TRBJ2-5; 8 bases map to TRBD2. Unmatched junction bases numbered 13, after V lost 2 bases and J lost 2 bases. There are 18 residues in the CDR3. Germline CDR1 and CDR2: SGHVS and FNYEAQ. The DNA of the CDR3 is TGTGCCAGCAGCTTAAATATCCGCGGACTAGCCCCACAAGAGACCCAGTACTTC. It is translated as CASSLNIRGLAPQETQYF.

Turning to this clonotype: This may arise from a read error, as a much more abundant clone is one base away. The gene calls are TRBV7-9 and TRBJ2-5, with 8 bases matching TRBD1. CDR3 length equals 12 residues. After removal of 4 bases from V and 11 bases from J, the junction contained 6 bases not matched to a gene. Germline loops: CDR1 SEHNR, CDR2 FQNEAQ (reference sequence). The CDR3 loop is CASSYGTGGQYF. The CDR3 DNA reads TGTGCCAGCAGCTACGGGACAGGCGGGCAGTACTTC.

There are many counts of this clonotype. This chain links TRBV10-3 with TRBJ2-1; unclear D gene. This CDR3 region has 13 residues. V was pared by 0 bases and J by 8 bases, with 8 bases between. Germline V gene data show CDR1 as ENHRY and CDR2 as SYGVKD. As DNA, the CDR3 is TGTGCCATCAGTGAGTCCTTGCTGGATGAGCAGTTCTTC. Translated: CAISESLLDEQFF.

In DNA, the CDR3 is TGCAGTGTCAGTGCGGGGGGCCGCGGCTATGGCTACACCTTC. This encodes CSVSAGGRGYGYTF. The chain recombines TRBV20-1 with TRBJ1-2; possibly TRBD1 for D (6 bases). Germline V gives CDR1 DFQATT, CDR2 SNEGSKA (reference sequence). The CDR3 covers 14 residues. Trimming left V 7 bases short and J 4 bases short, with 19 bases between.

This clonotype appeared a few times. This chain links TRBV7-2 with TRBJ2-4; 8 bases are a match to TRBD2. This CDR3 is 14 amino acids long. CDR1 is SGHTA and CDR2 is FQGNSA in the germline V gene. The trim removed 5 bases at V and 12 bases at J, leaving 12 bases unmatched. CDR3 DNA: TGTGCCAGCAGCCCGCCCACAGTAGCGGGGCCTCAGTACTTC. It yields the protein CASSPPTVAGPQYF.

The chain recombines TRBV12-3 or TRBV12-4 with TRBJ2-7, with 10 bases identical to TRBD1. This CDR3 is 15 amino acids long. Unmatched junction bases numbered 12, after V lost 6 bases and J lost 7 bases. In nucleotides, the CDR3 is TGTGCCAGCAGCCGGGACAGGGGTCCGTACAATGAGCAGTACTTC. Its translation is CASSRDRGPYNEQYF.

In its sample, this clonotype was seen many times. V and J are TRBV29-1 and TRBJ2-5; D remains unclear. V was trimmed by 4 bases and J by 5 bases, leaving 8 bases between them. The CDR3 consists of 11 residues. Looked up from germline, CDR1 is SQVTM and CDR2 is ANQGSEA. The CDR3 spells CSVGSPETQYF. The CDR3, as DNA: TGCAGCGTTGGAAGCCCGGAGACCCAGTACTTC.

A note on this clonotype: A single base separates this from a much larger clone, so it may be a read error. This chain connects TRBV6-1 to TRBJ2-3, with D maybe TRBD2 (6 bases). CDR1 is MNHNS, CDR2 SASEGT, per germline. The CDR3 extends over 16 amino acids. CDR3 in amino acids: CVSTEGISGPTDTQYF. CDR3 sequence (DNA): TGTGTCAGCACCGAAGGAATTAGCGGACCCACAGATACGCAGTATTTT.

Many counts were recorded for this clonotype. A read error may explain this, as a much larger clone is one base away. The rearrangement links TRBV5-1 to TRBJ2-5; TRBD2 aligns across 8 bases. This CDR3 contains 16 residues. Per the germline V gene, CDR1 is SGHRS and CDR2 is YFSETQ. V lost 0 bases to trimming and J lost 11 bases; unmatched junction nucleotides: 15. This chain's CDR3 is CASSLDGGGNGNEQYF. Written as DNA, the CDR3 is TGCGCCAGCAGCTTGGATGGCGGGGGGAATGGTAATGAGCAGTACTTC.

This clonotype was observed many times. V and J are TRBV5-1 and TRBJ1-2; D unclear. The CDR3 length is 13 residues. Trimming took off 3 bases at V and 5 bases at J, with 11 bases between the two ends. The V gene's germline CDR1 is SGHRS and CDR2 YFSETQ. The CDR3 is CASSSEASYGYTF. The CDR3 DNA reads as TGCGCCAGCAGCTCGGAGGCATCTTATGGCTACACCTTC.

This clonotype came up a few times. The rearrangement joins TRBV5-5 to TRBJ1-5; D possibly corresponds to TRBD1 (6 bases). The length of the CDR3 is 17 residues. Deletions cut 4 bases from V and 4 bases from J, with 21 bases between. Germline loops: CDR1 SGHKS, CDR2 YYEKEE (reference sequence). The CDR3 loop reads CASSASWTANTNQPQHF. CDR3 DNA sequence: TGTGCCAGCAGCGCGTCCTGGACAGCGAATACTAATCAGCCCCAGCATTTT.

The chain carries TRBV20-1 and TRBJ2-1; weak D call: TRBD1 (6 bases). The CDR3 covers 14 residues. V lost 6 bases to trimming and J lost 0 bases, with 12 bases between them. Per the germline V gene, CDR1 is DFQATT and CDR2 is SNEGSKA (reference sequence). The CDR3: CSAPDSFSYNEQFF. Written as DNA, the CDR3 is TGCAGTGCCCCGGACAGTTTCTCCTACAATGAGCAGTTCTTC.

This clonotype was observed many times. The gene calls are TRBV11-2 and TRBJ1-1, with TRBD1 matching 9 bases. The CDR3 sequence is 13 residues long. The germline V gene encodes CDR1 SGHAT and CDR2 FQNNGV. Trimming removed 2 bases from V and 10 bases from J; junction bases left unmatched: 5. Written as DNA, the CDR3 is TGTGCCAGCAGCTTACGCGGGACAGGGAGAGCTTTCTTT. Its translation is CASSLRGTGRAFF.

DNA of the CDR3: TGCAGTGCTAGAGATCATAGAAGGGGGTCGAACACCGGGGAGCTGTTTTTT. Protein: CSARDHRRGSNTGELFF. The J gene is TRBJ2-2, the V gene TRBV20-1; possibly TRBD1 for D (6 bases). Germline-derived CDR1 and CDR2 are DFQATT and SNEGSKA (reference sequence). This CDR3 region has 17 residues. The V gene lost 0 bases and the J gene lost 0 bases, with 14 bases spanning the gap.

This clonotype has ten or more counts. Relative to the germline gene, one junction end is altered; a read error may explain this. The genes are TRBV7-7 and TRBJ2-5, with D possibly being TRBD1 (6 bases). Germline CDR1 is SSHAT and CDR2 is FNYEAQ (reference sequence). The CDR3 is 13 residues long. CDR3 amino acids: CASSFSGEETQYF. As DNA, the CDR3 is TGTGCTAGCAGCTTTTCAGGGGAAGAGACCCAGTACTTC.

The chain employs TRBV11-2 and TRBJ2-5; a possible D gene is TRBD2 (6 bases). The J call is doubtful: the DNA matches TRBJ2-7 better. The CDR3 extends over 13 amino acids. Looked up from germline, CDR1 is SGHAT and CDR2 is FQNNGV. For the CDR3, the DNA is TGTGCCAGCAGCACGGGACTCACCCACGAGCAGTACTTC. This sequence encodes CASSTGLTHEQYF.

In the case of this clonotype: A clone one base away is much larger, so this may be a read error. The chain recombines TRBV15 with TRBJ1-5; the match to TRBD1 covers 10 bases. The CDR3 spans 15 residues. Germline V gives CDR1 LNHNV, CDR2 YYDKDF (reference sequence). The CDR3 region is CATSKGTGDNQLQHF. The DNA of the CDR3 is TGTGCCACCAGCAAAGGGACAGGGGACAATCAGCTCCAGCATTTT.

The rearrangement joins TRBV4-1 to TRBJ2-3, with D possibly matching TRBD2 (6 bases). V lost 3 bases and J lost 6, with 19 bases in between. This CDR3 contains 16 residues. Germline assignment: CDR1 MGHRA and CDR2 YSYEKL. The CDR3 DNA reads as TGCGCCAGCAGCCACCCTCGACTAGTTAAGGCTGATACGCAGTATTTT. Amino acids: CASSHPRLVKADTQYF.

The chain joins TRBV20-1 to TRBJ2-1; D is unclear. The end of the DNA fits TRBJ2-7 better, so the J call may be wrong. In germline, CDR1 is DFQATT, CDR2 SNEGSKA (reference sequence). There are 13 residues in the CDR3. The CDR3 is CSAKGPTYNEQYF. The CDR3 DNA reads as TGCAGTGCTAAGGGCCCGACCTACAATGAGCAGTACTTC.

The table lists this clonotype with many counts. Here the CDR3 reads CASSWTVSYNSPLHF. CDR3 nucleotide sequence: TGTGCCAGCAGCTGGACCGTCTCCTATAATTCACCCCTCCACTTT. The chain carries TRBV7-2 and TRBJ1-6; D unclear. The CDR3 extends over 15 amino acids. Germline CDR1 SGHTA, CDR2 FQGNSA. Trimming took off 4 bases at V and 0 bases at J, with 7 bases between the two ends.